A selection of T cell receptor beta chains follows, all from one sample in a study of blood T cell repertoires in COVID-19. TCRdb's table, derived via immunoSEQ multiplex PCR, lists solely in-frame clones and lacks some. The sample contains tens of thousands of clones, 80% to 90% of which appear only once. The material sequenced was peripheral blood. The receptors come from an elderly man with acute or convalescent COVID-19. Each CDR3 is given with its conserved first and last residue. D genes are given only for firm matches. Clone size, where shown, is once, few, many, or a class for clones that have expanded.

V	J	D	size	CDR3	DNA
TRBV2	TRBJ1-5	.	.	CASSERTAYSNQPQHF	TGTGCCAGCAGTGAAAGGACAGCTTATAGCAATCAGCCCCAGCATTTT
TRBV6-5	TRBJ2-2	.	few	CASSYSGLLNTGELFF	TGTGCCAGCAGTTACTCGGGACTCTTGAACACCGGGGAGCTGTTTTTT
TRBV18	TRBJ2-1	TRBD2	.	CASSPSLLAGDNEQFF	TGTGCCAGCTCACCGTCCTTACTAGCGGGAGACAATGAGCAGTTCTTC
TRBV12-3/TRBV12-4	TRBJ2-7	TRBD1	.	CASRITGAYEQYF	TGTGCCAGCAGGATTACAGGGGCCTACGAGCAGTACTTC
TRBV15	TRBJ1-5	.	.	CATSRDVTVNNQPQHF	TGTGCCACCAGCAGAGATGTGACAGTTAACAATCAGCCCCAGCATTTT
TRBV6-5	TRBJ1-6	.	.	CASSYRDTVSQLHF	TGTGCCAGCAGTTATCGGGACACGGTATCTCAACTCCACTTT
TRBV6-1	TRBJ2-7	.	.	CASSEAGGQEGYEQYF	TGTGCCAGCAGTGAAGCGGGAGGACAGGAAGGATACGAGCAGTACTTC
TRBV19	TRBJ1-2	.	.	CASSMGGQQYGYTF	TGTGCCAGTAGTATGGGTGGACAGCAGTATGGCTACACCTTC
TRBV18	TRBJ1-2	TRBD1	.	CASSPDRGDYGYTF	TGTGCCAGCTCACCGGACAGGGGGGACTATGGCTACACCTTC
TRBV7-2	TRBJ2-3	.	.	CASSSSSISTDTQYF	TGTGCCAGCAGCTCCTCAAGCATTAGCACAGATACGCAGTATTTT
TRBV5-4	TRBJ1-4	TRBD1	.	CASSAAGTGDEKLFF	TGTGCCAGCAGCGCCGCCGGGACAGGGGATGAAAAACTGTTTTTT
TRBV6-2/TRBV6-3	TRBJ1-2	TRBD1	.	CASSYLSGTARPANYGYTF	TGTGCCAGCAGTTACTTATCCGGGACAGCTAGGCCCGCTAACTATGGCTACACCTTC
TRBV5-1	TRBJ2-7	.	.	CASSLDPGSYEQYF	TGCGCCAGCAGCTTGGACCCGGGGTCCTACGAGCAGTACTTC
TRBV9	TRBJ1-6	TRBD1	.	CASSGQGNSPLHF	TGTGCCAGCAGCGGACAGGGGAATTCACCCCTCCACTTT
TRBV13	TRBJ1-2	.	.	CASSLVYSNYGYTF	TGTGCCAGCAGCTTAGTGTACAGTAACTATGGCTACACCTTC
TRBV3-1/TRBV3-2	TRBJ1-1	.	.	CASSFLNTEAFF	TGTGCCAGCAGTTTCTTGAACACTGAAGCTTTCTTT
TRBV24-1	TRBJ2-5	.	.	CATSEGPFLETQYF	TGTGCCACCAGTGAGGGCCCGTTCTTAGAGACCCAGTACTTC
TRBV7-3	TRBJ1-3	.	.	CASSLRGARGNTIYF	TGTGCCAGCAGCCTCCGGGGGGCGCGAGGAAACACCATATATTTT
TRBV10-3	TRBJ2-2	.	.	CAISEFQTRTTGELFF	TGTGCCATCAGTGAGTTCCAGACAAGAACCACCGGGGAGCTGTTTTTT
TRBV4-1	TRBJ1-2	TRBD1	.	CASSQDSGQGIYGYTF	TGCGCCAGCAGCCAAGACTCCGGACAGGGCATCTATGGCTACACCTTC
TRBV6-2/TRBV6-3	TRBJ2-1	TRBD2	.	CASSYSGRGTSGNNEQFF	TGTGCCAGCAGTTACTCAGGGCGTGGGACTAGCGGGAACAATGAGCAGTTCTTC
TRBV10-3	TRBJ1-1	.	.	CAISNSGRMGTEAFF	TGTGCCATCAGTAACTCAGGAAGGATGGGCACTGAAGCTTTCTTT
TRBV27	TRBJ2-5	.	.	CASSLLGARETQYF	TGTGCCAGCAGTCTCCTGGGGGCCCGGGAGACCCAGTACTTC
TRBV5-4	TRBJ2-5	.	.	CASSRDTLGEQYF	TGTGCCAGCAGTAGGGACACCCTGGGGGAGCAGTACTTC
TRBV7-9	TRBJ1-4	.	.	CASSLYGGQRQFF	TGTGCCAGCAGCCTCTATGGTGGGCAGAGACAGTTTTTT
TRBV7-2	TRBJ2-1	TRBD2	.	CASSFGTAGTSLHNEQFF	TGTGCCAGCAGCTTCGGGACTGCCGGGACTAGCCTCCACAATGAGCAGTTCTTC
TRBV5-4	TRBJ1-1	.	.	CASSLGLEVSTEAFF	TGTGCCAGCAGCTTGGGGTTAGAGGTCAGCACTGAAGCTTTCTTT
TRBV25-1	TRBJ1-2	.	once	CASSDGGGYGYTF	TGTGCCAGCAGTGATGGGGGGGGCTATGGCTACACCTTC
TRBV10-3	TRBJ2-3	.	.	CAISAGDTDTQYF	TGTGCCATCAGTGCGGGGGACACAGATACGCAGTATTTT